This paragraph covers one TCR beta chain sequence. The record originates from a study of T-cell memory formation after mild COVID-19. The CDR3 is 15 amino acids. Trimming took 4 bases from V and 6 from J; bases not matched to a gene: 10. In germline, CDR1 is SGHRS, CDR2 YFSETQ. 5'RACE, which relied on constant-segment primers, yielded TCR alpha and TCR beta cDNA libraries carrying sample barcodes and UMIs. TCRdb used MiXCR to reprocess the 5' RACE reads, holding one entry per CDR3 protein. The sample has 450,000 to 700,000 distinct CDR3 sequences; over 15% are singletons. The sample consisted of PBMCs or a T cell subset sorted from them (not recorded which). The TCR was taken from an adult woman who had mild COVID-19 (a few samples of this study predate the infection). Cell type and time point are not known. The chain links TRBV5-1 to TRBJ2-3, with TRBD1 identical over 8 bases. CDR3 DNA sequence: TGCGCCAGCAGCGAAGGACAGGGAACGCGGGATACGCAGTATTTT. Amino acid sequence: CASSEGQGTRDTQYF.